This entry concerns a single TCR beta chain. The CDR3 is made up of 13 amino acids. CDR1 and CDR2 (germline): SGHTA, FQGNSA. V lost 1 base and J 5 bases, leaving 7 bases between the germline ends. The sample belongs to a study of CD8 T cells in Susac syndrome. Random-hexamer reverse transcription was applied to roughly 0.5 to 1 ug RNA. TCRdb re-derived calls from the immunoSEQ multiplex PCR reads in MiXCR, one entry per CDR3 protein. The table lists 150,000 or so distinct CDR3 sequences, more than 90% of them singletons. V gene TRBV7-2 combines with J gene TRBJ2-3, with D perhaps TRBD1 (5 bases). Sequencing was performed on CD4+ T cells from PBMCs. The TCR sequence derives from a human donor in good health. The CDR3 DNA reads TGTGCCAGCAGCTTAGGCAGGGAAGATACGCAGTATTTT. It codes for CASSLGREDTQYF.